A single sample is the source of the 29 T cell receptor beta chains below, sequenced in a study of CXCR3-negative and CXCR3-positive naive CD8 T cells. UMI labels and 5' RACE were used to prepare the TRB cDNA libraries. TCRdb reprocessed the 5' RACE reads; each CDR3 protein has one entry and no DNA is given. The sample table sets out about 40,000 distinct CDR3 sequences. Sample: memory CD8+ T cells from blood. The receptors derive from a human donor in good health. Some clones in this sample may be carry-over from other donors' samples.

The CDR3 region is CASRLDRHCCYNEQFF. The chain recombines TRBV7-6 with TRBJ2-1; there is no DNA to check the TCRdb D call of TRBD1. The germline V gene encodes CDR1 SGHVS and CDR2 FNYEAQ. CDR3 length equals 16 residues.

This chain links TRBV4-3 with TRBJ2-7; the TCRdb D gene call, TRBD2, has no DNA to confirm it. Looked up from germline, CDR1 is LGHNA and CDR2 is YSLEER. The CDR3 is made up of 18 amino acids. The CDR3 loop reads CASSQVLSAGGPTYEQYF.

The rearrangement links TRBV12-3 or TRBV12-4 to TRBJ1-2. This CDR3 comprises 13 residues. The CDR3 sequence is CASSRRSNYGYTF.

The V call is TRBV5-4, the J call TRBJ1-3; the TRBD1 assignment by TCRdb is unverifiable without DNA. Germline lookup yields CDR1 SGHNT and CDR2 YYREEE (reference sequence). The CDR3 sequence is 15 residues long. The CDR3 sequence: CASSLRGANGNTIYF.

V and J are TRBV6-5 and TRBJ1-1; TCRdb's assignment of TRBD1 cannot be checked, as there is no DNA. This CDR3 comprises 19 residues. The V gene's germline CDR1 is MNHEY and CDR2 SVGAGI. The CDR3 sequence is CASSSGGEGAGFIVSEAFF.

The chain recombines TRBV7-6 with TRBJ2-7; lacking DNA, the TRBD1 call made by TCRdb goes unchecked. The CDR3 consists of 14 residues. Looked up from germline, CDR1 is SGHVS and CDR2 is FNYEAQ. The CDR3 spells CASSARQGPYEQYF. Together with reference TRBV7-6 and TRBJ2-7, the CDR3 gives the full variable domain: GAGVSQSPRYKVTKRGQDVALRCDPISGHVSLYWYRQALGQGPEFLTYFNYEAQQDKSGLPNDRFSAERPEGSISTLTIQRTEQRDSAMYRCASSARQGPYEQYFGPGTRLTVT.

This clonotype is called medium-sized based on its frequency. The chain carries TRBV4-1 and TRBJ2-1; the D call of TRBD2 rests on TCRdb alone, since no DNA is present to check it. Germline values: CDR1 MGHRA, CDR2 YSYEKL. The CDR3 loop spans 17 amino acids. This chain's CDR3 is CASSQAGLAGYFDEQFF.

The V gene is TRBV9, the J gene TRBJ1-6. Germline V gene data show CDR1 as SGDLS and CDR2 as YYNGEE. The length of the CDR3 is 14 residues. The CDR3 loop reads CASSGGGPGSPLHF.

This chain uses TRBV29-1 with TRBJ2-3; the D gene TCRdb calls, TRBD2, cannot be checked with no DNA. There are 16 residues in the CDR3. Per germline, CDR1 SQVTM and CDR2 ANQGSEA. This CDR3 is CSVEDWTSGGSDTQYF.

This chain uses TRBV29-1 with TRBJ2-1; the D call of TRBD1 rests on TCRdb alone, since no DNA is present to check it. The CDR3 consists of 15 residues. CDR1 and CDR2 (germline): SQVTM, ANQGSEA. The CDR3 reads CCVEVRGARFDEQLF.

This chain links TRBV2 with TRBJ2-5. Germline CDR1 is SNHLY and CDR2 is FYNNEI. CDR3 length: 12 amino acids. The CDR3: CASRGIQETQYF.

The J gene is TRBJ1-5, the V gene TRBV7-6. The CDR3 is made up of 14 amino acids. Germline V gene data show CDR1 as SGHVS and CDR2 as FNYEAQ. This CDR3 reads CASSPLGGLEPQHF.

This rearrangement joins TRBV20-1 to TRBJ2-7; TCRdb's D gene call, TRBD1, goes unchecked for lack of DNA. CDR1 DFQATT and CDR2 SNEGSKA come from the germline V gene (reference sequence). The CDR3 totals 12 residues. The CDR3 region is CSVWDRFHEQYF.

The chain is built from TRBV14 and TRBJ1-1. The CDR3 totals 19 residues. The germline CDR1 and CDR2 sequences are SGHDN and FVKESK. CDR3 amino acids: CASSQDLRNRNPMNTEAFF.

The chain joins TRBV4-3 to TRBJ2-6. The CDR3 has 15 amino acids. The V gene's germline CDR1 is LGHNA and CDR2 YSLEER. This CDR3 is CASSHWGSEANVLTF.

The CDR3 is CASSESGGAGTDTRYF. This rearrangement joins TRBV6-4 to TRBJ2-3; lacking DNA, the TRBD2 call made by TCRdb goes unchecked. CDR1 and CDR2 (germline): MRHNA, SNTAGT. This CDR3 has 16 residues.

The chain couples TRBV6-2 or TRBV6-3 to TRBJ2-7; TCRdb reports TRBD1, a call that lacks DNA to check it against. CDR3 length: 14 amino acids. Germline V gene data show CDR1 as MNHEY and CDR2 as SVGEGT. This chain's CDR3 is CASSYLVGAYEQYF.

The gene calls are TRBV11-2 and TRBJ1-4. Germline assignment: CDR1 SGHAT and CDR2 FQNNGV. The CDR3 has 14 residues. CDR3 residues: CASSYGNAAEKLFF.

V is TRBV4-1 and J is TRBJ2-1; with no DNA, the TCRdb D assignment of TRBD1 cannot be verified. CDR3 length: 16 amino acids. The germline V gene has CDR1 MGHRA and CDR2 YSYEKL. The CDR3 region is CASSQVPGAGGNEQFF.

V and J are TRBV5-1 and TRBJ2-7; the D call of TRBD2 rests on TCRdb alone, since no DNA is present to check it. This CDR3 has 14 residues. Germline assignment: CDR1 SGHRS and CDR2 YFSETQ. The CDR3 spells CASRDGPTSYEQYF.

The rearrangement joins TRBV4-3 to TRBJ2-3; the D call from TCRdb, TRBD1, cannot be confirmed without DNA. CDR3 length equals 16 residues. The germline V gene has CDR1 LGHNA and CDR2 YSLEER. CDR3: CASSQGPGTGSDTQYF.

The V and J genes are TRBV7-6 and TRBJ1-6; the TCRdb D gene call, TRBD1, has no DNA to confirm it. This CDR3 has 18 amino acids. CDR1 and CDR2 (germline): SGHVS, FNYEAQ. The CDR3 here is CASSLGDRGLGGNSPLHF.

The J gene is TRBJ1-5, the V gene TRBV20-1; TCRdb's D gene call, TRBD1, goes unchecked for lack of DNA. Germline V CDR1 and CDR2: DFQATT, SNEGSKA (reference sequence). The CDR3 runs to 16 residues. The CDR3 sequence is CSARPRGQGGDQPQHF.

The chain carries TRBV29-1 and TRBJ2-3; TCRdb's D call, TRBD1, is unchecked because there is no DNA. Germline CDR1 SQVTM, CDR2 ANQGSEA. This CDR3 region has 11 residues. CDR3 region: CSVEVGAGQYF.

The rearrangement links TRBV6-1 to TRBJ2-4; the D call of TRBD1 rests on TCRdb alone, since no DNA is present to check it. CDR1 MNHNS and CDR2 SASEGT come from the germline V gene. CDR3 length: 17 residues. CDR3 amino acids: CASSFLGGTMAKNIQYF.

The chain combines TRBV4-3 with TRBJ2-1; TCRdb gives TRBD2 as the D gene, but with no DNA this cannot be confirmed. This CDR3 region has 17 residues. The V gene's germline CDR1 is LGHNA and CDR2 YSLEER. This CDR3 reads CASSQDQISGPYNEQFF.

The rearrangement joins TRBV2 to TRBJ2-1. The V gene's germline CDR1 is SNHLY and CDR2 FYNNEI. This CDR3 has 14 residues. The CDR3 sequence is CAIRVGSSYNEQFF.

This chain links TRBV29-1 with TRBJ2-2; the D call from TCRdb, TRBD1, cannot be confirmed without DNA. The CDR3 length is 14 residues. CDR1 is SQVTM and CDR2 is ANQGSEA in the germline V gene. Here the CDR3 reads CSATWGREDGELFF.

The chain is built from TRBV7-2 and TRBJ2-4; without DNA, the TCRdb call of TRBD1 cannot be checked. The germline gives CDR1 SGHTA, CDR2 FQGNSA. This CDR3 has 14 residues. CDR3 in amino acids: CASSLSRGSNIQYF.